The clone carrying this TCR beta chain was counted a few times. Its matching antigen is unknown. The study's findings and limits: Larger-cohort validation covered only one TCR beta V-J rearrangement.

TCRdb re-called the 5' RACE reads with MiXCR, one entry per CDR3 protein. The sample gives about 41,000 distinct CDR3 sequences, around 30% of which show up once; less than 4% is in the top ten. Germline V gene lookup returns CDR1 SGDLS and CDR2 YYNGEE. The J segment lost 0 bases and the V segment lost 0 bases, leaving 13 bases of the junction unmatched. This CDR3 contains 19 residues. The sample taken for sequencing was memory CD4+ T cells sorted from a lymph node. Subset specified: memory CD4+ T cells, CD4+CD45RO+CD25-. The chain has TRBV9 and TRBJ2-3; 7 positions agree with TRBD1. The source of this sequence is a female donor with breast cancer. CDR3 loop: CASSVATTGSPSSTDTQYF. DNA of the CDR3: TGTGCCAGCAGCGTAGCTACGACAGGGAGCCCTTCCAGCACAGATACGCAGTATTTT.